Included here is one T cell receptor (beta chain) sequence, with context. The antigen remains undetermined. Trimming pared 4 bases from V and 5 bases from J, leaving 19 bases between. The CDR3 is made up of 16 amino acids. Germline V gene data show CDR1 as MNHNS and CDR2 as SASEGT. These data originate in a study of T cell responses to AZD1222 COVID-19 vaccine. The table came from immunoSEQ multiplex PCR; TCRdb's copy has only in-frame clones and leaves some out. This table holds about 160,000 clones, 88% found once. The study, taken as a whole, reports: Donors in the cohort were predominantly white British and more often female, and clonal diversity was possibly underestimated. Among those given AZD1222, only five to seven were seropositive at baseline.

The chain joins TRBV6-1 to TRBJ2-3, with D perhaps TRBD2 (6 bases). Sequencing used peripheral blood, obtained on day 0 of AZD1222 vaccination. The receptor comes from an adult in good health. This CDR3 is CASSAPVQGGRDTQYF. The CDR3, as DNA: TGTGCCAGCAGTGCCCCAGTGCAGGGAGGTCGAGATACGCAGTATTTT.